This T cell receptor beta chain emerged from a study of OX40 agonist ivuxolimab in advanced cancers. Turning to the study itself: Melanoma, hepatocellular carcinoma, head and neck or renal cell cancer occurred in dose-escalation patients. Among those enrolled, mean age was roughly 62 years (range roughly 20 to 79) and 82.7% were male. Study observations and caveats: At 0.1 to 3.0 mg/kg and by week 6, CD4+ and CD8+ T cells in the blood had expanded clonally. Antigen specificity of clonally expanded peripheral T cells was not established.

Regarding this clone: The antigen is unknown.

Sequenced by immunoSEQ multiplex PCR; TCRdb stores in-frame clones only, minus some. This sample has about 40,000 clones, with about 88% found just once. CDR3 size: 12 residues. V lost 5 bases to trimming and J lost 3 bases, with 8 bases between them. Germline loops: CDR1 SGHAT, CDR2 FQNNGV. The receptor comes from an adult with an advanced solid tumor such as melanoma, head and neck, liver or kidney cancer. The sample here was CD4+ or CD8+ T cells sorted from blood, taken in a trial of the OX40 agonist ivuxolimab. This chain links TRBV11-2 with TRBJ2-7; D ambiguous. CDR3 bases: TGTGCCAGCAGCCCTTTCTACTACGAGCAGTACTTC. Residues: CASSPFYYEQYF.